Below are 5 T cell receptor beta chains sequenced from a single sample in a study of glioma-infiltrating T cells (dated by TCRdb to 2016 to 2017). The instrument given in TCRdb is Illumina MiSeq. TCR alpha and beta CDR3 regions were amplified with the iRepertoire nested amplicon-rescue multiplex PCR (arm-PCR) platform from RNA. In-frame beta chains were kept once TCRdb had trimmed the public reads at Q25 with fastp and called clones with MiXCR. Each entry merges the rows of one CDR3 protein and shows their most common DNA and genes. This sample holds about 190,000 distinct CDR3 sequences; 25% to 35% were observed only once. The ten largest clones represent around 21% of the sample. The sample comprised glioma tissue, nonneoplastic brain tissue, or PBMCs (not recorded which). These receptors were obtained from a human donor with low-grade glioma or glioblastoma, undergoing nonglioma brain surgery, or in good health (not recorded which).

With regard to this clonotype: A much larger clone lies one base from this, so it may be a read error. This chain uses TRBV19 with TRBJ2-3, with D possibly being TRBD1 (6 bases). Germline CDR1 and CDR2: LNHDA and SQIVND (reference sequence). With 11 bases removed from V and 4 bases from J, the gap between germline ends came to 19 bases. The CDR3 is 14 residues long. For the CDR3, the DNA is TGTGCCGGTACCCCAGGGGTTCGGGCAGATACGCAGTATTTT. It translates to CAGTPGVRADTQYF. The full variable domain, rest sourced from reference TRBV19 and TRBJ2-3, is DGGITQSPKYLFRKEGQNVTLSCEQNLNHDAMYWYRQDPGQGLRLIYYSQIVNDFQKGDIAEGYSVSREKKESFPLTVTSAQKNPTAFYLCAGTPGVRADTQYFGPGTRLTVL.

This clonotype appeared a single time. The chain is built from TRBV28 and TRBJ2-7; D is undetermined. The CDR3 is 15 amino acids. V was pared by 6 bases and J by 5 bases, with 20 bases between. CDR1 is MDHEN and CDR2 is SYDVKM in the germline V gene. The CDR3 sequence: CASRLLSEIYNEQYF. The CDR3 bases are TGTGCCAGCAGACTCTTGAGCGAGATCTACAACGAGCAGTACTTC.

As for this clonotype: A read error is possible here, since a much larger clone lies one base away. The chain is built from TRBV7-9 and TRBJ1-2, with 10 bases that match TRBD1. The CDR3 consists of 17 residues. Germline trimming cut 4 bases from V and 7 bases from J; bases unmatched to any gene: 15. Germline V gene lookup returns CDR1 SEHNR and CDR2 FQNEAQ (reference sequence). Here the CDR3 reads CASSSPNRQGADSGYTF. The CDR3 nucleotides read TGTGCCAGCAGCTCGCCTAACCGACAGGGGGCAGATAGTGGCTACACCTTC.

This clonotype has at least ten counts. The chain joins TRBV6-6 to TRBJ1-3, with 8 nucleotides matching TRBD1. This CDR3 has 15 amino acids. The ends lost 2 bases at V and 1 base at J; junction bases unmatched: 1. Germline V gives CDR1 MNHNY, CDR2 SVGAGI (reference sequence). DNA for the CDR3: TGTGCCAGCAGTTACCAGGGGGCTTCTGGAAACACCATATATTTT. This sequence encodes CASSYQGASGNTIYF.

On this clonotype itself: A read error may be the cause here, since a much bigger clone is one base away. V usage is TRBV7-9 and J usage is TRBJ2-3; TRBD2 is a possible D gene (5 bases). Trimming pared 5 bases from V and 4 bases from J, leaving 13 bases between. The germline CDR1 and CDR2 sequences are SEHNR and FQNEAQ (reference sequence). CDR3 length: 14 residues. CDR3 sequence (DNA): TGTGCCAGCAGCCCAGGACTGTACCCAGATACGCAGTATTTT. Protein: CASSPGLYPDTQYF.